This T cell receptor (beta chain) was profiled in a study of CD8+ T cells in alopecia areata. Study information: Those patients who were treated received oral tofacitinib, which was given at 5 to 10 mg twice daily for moderate-to-severe alopecia areata.

Patients with alopecia areata provided lesional scalp punch biopsies as well as peripheral blood. PBMCs, the starting material, were the source of sorted CD4+ and CD8+ T cells. Comments on this clone: What it binds is unknown.

V lost 5 bases and J lost 0; bases outside the gene matches: 5. This CDR3 is built from 15 residues. The germline V gene has CDR1 SGHDT and CDR2 YYEEEE. Findings and caveats of the study: Lesional tissue from the scalp (especially in alopecia totalis/universalis) showed higher clonality than normal scalp.

After isolation, RNA underwent reverse transcription to generate cDNA as the sequencing template. Data came from immunoSEQ multiplex PCR; TCRdb stores just in-frame clones and leaves some out. The sample lists about 180,000 clones; roughly 63% were seen once. The V and J genes are TRBV5-6 and TRBJ2-3; 8 bases match TRBD1. This material consisted of CD4+ T cells sorted from blood, taken at week 0. The source of this sequence is a human donor with alopecia areata. CDR3 protein: CASSRDRSSTDTQYF. The CDR3 DNA follows: TGTGCCAGCAGTCGGGACAGGAGCAGCACAGATACGCAGTATTTT.